The clone carrying this T cell receptor (beta chain) was seen only a few times. The antigen is not known. The germline V gene encodes CDR1 SGHTA and CDR2 FQGNSA. V lost 1 base and J lost 4, with 14 bases in between. This CDR3 spans 16 amino acids. The record originates from a study of T cell repertoires in cytomegalovirus infection. Overall study context: Recently identified HLA-C-restricted CMV epitopes were among the peptides used. CMV infection plus the matching HLA type was flagged by public TCR beta signatures. The study's findings and limits: Totalled public TCR beta family frequency picked out people who carried CMV plus the relevant HLA. Across the ex vivo response, the dominant clonotypes were HLA-C-restricted CMV-specific TCR beta clonotypes.

Each CDR3 protein gets one entry after TCRdb re-called the reads with MiXCR. The sample records around 360,000 distinct CDR3 sequences, roughly 34% being singletons. The sample was cultured PBMCs, taken from culture after CMV antigen stimulation. The chain is built from TRBV7-2 and TRBJ1-3, with D maybe TRBD1 (6 bases). This sequence was found in a human donor in good health (CMV status not recorded). Some clones in this sample may be carry-over from other donors' samples. This CDR3 is CASSLGRGDTGNTIYF. The CDR3 bases are TGTGCCAGCAGCTTAGGACGGGGGGACACCGGAAACACCATATATTTT.